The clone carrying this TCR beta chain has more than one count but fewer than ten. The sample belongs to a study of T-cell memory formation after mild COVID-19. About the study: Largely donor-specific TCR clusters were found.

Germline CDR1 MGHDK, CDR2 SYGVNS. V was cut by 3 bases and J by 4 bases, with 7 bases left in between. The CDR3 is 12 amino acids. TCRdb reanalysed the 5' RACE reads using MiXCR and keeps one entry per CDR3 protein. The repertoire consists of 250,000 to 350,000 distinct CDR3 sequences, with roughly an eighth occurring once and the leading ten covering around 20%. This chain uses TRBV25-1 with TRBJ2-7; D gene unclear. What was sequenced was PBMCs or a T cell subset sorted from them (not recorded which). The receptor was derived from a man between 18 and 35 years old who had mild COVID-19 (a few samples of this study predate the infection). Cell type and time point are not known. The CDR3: CASSDGVYEQYF. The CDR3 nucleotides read TGTGCCAGCAGTGACGGCGTATACGAGCAGTACTTC.